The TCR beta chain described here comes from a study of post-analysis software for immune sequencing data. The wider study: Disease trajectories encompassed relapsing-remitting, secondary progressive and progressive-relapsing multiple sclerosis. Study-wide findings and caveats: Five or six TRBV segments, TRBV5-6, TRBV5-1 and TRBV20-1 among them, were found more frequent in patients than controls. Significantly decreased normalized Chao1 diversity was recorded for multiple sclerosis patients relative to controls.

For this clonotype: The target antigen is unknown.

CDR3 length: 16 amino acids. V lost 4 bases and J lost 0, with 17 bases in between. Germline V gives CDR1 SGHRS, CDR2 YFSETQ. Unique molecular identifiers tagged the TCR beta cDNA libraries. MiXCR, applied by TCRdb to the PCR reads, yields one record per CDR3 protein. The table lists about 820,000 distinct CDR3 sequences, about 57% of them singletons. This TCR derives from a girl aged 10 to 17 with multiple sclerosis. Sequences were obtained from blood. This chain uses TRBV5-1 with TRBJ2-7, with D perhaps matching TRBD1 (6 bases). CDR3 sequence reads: CASSRADSSFSYEQYF. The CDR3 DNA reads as TGCGCCAGCAGCCGGGCGGACAGCTCCTTCTCCTACGAGCAGTACTTC. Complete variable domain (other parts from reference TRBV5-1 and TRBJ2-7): KAGVTQTPRYLIKTRGQQVTLSCSPISGHRSVSWYQQTPGQGLQFLFEYFSETQRNKGNFPGRFSGRQFSNSRSEMNVSTLELGDSALYLCASSRADSSFSYEQYFGPGTRLTVT.